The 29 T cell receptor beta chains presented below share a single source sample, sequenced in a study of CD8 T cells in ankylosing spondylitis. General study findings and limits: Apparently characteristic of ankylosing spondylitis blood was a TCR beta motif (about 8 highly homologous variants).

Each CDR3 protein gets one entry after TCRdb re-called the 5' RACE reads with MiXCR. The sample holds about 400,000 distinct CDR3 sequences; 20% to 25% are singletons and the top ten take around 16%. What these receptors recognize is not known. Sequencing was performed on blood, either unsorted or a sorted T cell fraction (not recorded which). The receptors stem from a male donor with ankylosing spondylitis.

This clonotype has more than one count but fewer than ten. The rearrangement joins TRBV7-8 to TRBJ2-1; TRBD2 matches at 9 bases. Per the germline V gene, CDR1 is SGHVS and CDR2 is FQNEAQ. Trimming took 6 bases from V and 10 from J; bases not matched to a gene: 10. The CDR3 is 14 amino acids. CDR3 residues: CASRLLTSGREQFF. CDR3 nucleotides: TGTGCCAGCAGACTGTTAACTAGCGGGCGCGAGCAGTTCTTC.

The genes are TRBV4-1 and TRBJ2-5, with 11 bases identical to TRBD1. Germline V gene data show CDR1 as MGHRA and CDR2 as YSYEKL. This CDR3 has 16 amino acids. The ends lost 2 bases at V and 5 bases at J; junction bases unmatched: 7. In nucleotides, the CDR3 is TGCGCCAGCAGCCAACTAAGGACAGGGGGCGTTGAGACCCAGTACTTC. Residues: CASSQLRTGGVETQYF.

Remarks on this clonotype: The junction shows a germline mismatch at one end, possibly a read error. The CDR3 DNA reads as TGTGCCATCAGTGTTAACGGGGATCTAAGCTACGGGCAGTACTTC. This sequence encodes CAISVNGDLSYGQYF. The chain recombines TRBV10-3 with TRBJ2-7, with D maybe TRBD2 (5 bases). The CDR3 runs 15 residues. Germline V CDR1 and CDR2: ENHRY, SYGVKD.

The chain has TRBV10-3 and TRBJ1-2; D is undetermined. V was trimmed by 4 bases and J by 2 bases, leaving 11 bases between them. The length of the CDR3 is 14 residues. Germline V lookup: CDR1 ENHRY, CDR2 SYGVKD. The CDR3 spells CAISAGGRNYGYTF. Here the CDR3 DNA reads TGTGCCATCAGTGCCGGAGGGCGCAACTATGGCTACACCTTC.

CDR3 loop: CASSPTSGRTGEQFF. The CDR3 DNA is TGTGCCAGCTCACCCACTAGCGGGAGGACGGGTGAGCAGTTCTTC. This chain connects TRBV18 to TRBJ2-1; the match to TRBD2 covers 12 bases. V dropped 3 bases and J dropped 9; count of bases not matched to a gene: 6. The CDR3 contains 15 residues. CDR1 and CDR2 from the germline V gene are KGHSH and LQKENI.

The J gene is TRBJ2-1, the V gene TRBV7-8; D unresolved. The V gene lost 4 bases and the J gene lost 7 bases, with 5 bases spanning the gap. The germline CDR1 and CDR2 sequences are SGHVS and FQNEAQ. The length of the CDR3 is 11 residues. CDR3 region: CASSSSNEQFF. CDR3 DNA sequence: TGTGCCAGCAGCTCCTCTAATGAGCAGTTCTTC.

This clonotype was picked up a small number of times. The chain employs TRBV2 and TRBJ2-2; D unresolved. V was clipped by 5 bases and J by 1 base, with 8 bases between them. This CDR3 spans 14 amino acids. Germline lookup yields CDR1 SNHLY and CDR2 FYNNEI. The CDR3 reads CASSYIWNTGELFF. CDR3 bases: TGTGCCAGCAGTTACATTTGGAACACCGGGGAGCTGTTTTTT.

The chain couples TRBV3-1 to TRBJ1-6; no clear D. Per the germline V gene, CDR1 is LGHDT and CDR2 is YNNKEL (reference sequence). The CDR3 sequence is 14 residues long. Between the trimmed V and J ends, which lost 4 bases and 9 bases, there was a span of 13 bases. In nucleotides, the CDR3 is TGTGCCAGCAGCCGAACAGTGTGGGGTTCACCCCTCCACTTT. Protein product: CASSRTVWGSPLHF.

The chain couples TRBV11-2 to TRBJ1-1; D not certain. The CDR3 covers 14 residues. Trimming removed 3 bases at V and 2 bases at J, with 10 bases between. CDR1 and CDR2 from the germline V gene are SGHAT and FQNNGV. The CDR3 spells CASSFRQDNTEAFF. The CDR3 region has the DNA TGTGCCAGCAGCTTTAGGCAGGACAACACTGAAGCTTTCTTT. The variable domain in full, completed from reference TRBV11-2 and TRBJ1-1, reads EAGVAQSPRYKIIEKRQSVAFWCNPISGHATLYWYQQILGQGPKLLIQFQNNGVVDDSQLPKDRFSAERLKGVDSTLKIQPAKLEDSAVYLCASSFRQDNTEAFFGQGTRLTVV.

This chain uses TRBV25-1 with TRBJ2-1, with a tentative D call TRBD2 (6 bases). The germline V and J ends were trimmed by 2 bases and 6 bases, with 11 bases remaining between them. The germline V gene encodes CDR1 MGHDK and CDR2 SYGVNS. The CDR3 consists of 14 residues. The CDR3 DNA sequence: TGTGCCAGCAGTGAACCGGGAGTAACCAATGAGCAGTTCTTC. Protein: CASSEPGVTNEQFF. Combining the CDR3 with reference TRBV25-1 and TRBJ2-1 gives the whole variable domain EADIYQTPRYLVIGTGKKITLECSQTMGHDKMYWYQQDPGMELHLIHYSYGVNSTEKGDLSSESTVSRIRTEHFPLTLESARPSHTSQYLCASSEPGVTNEQFFGPGTRLTVL.

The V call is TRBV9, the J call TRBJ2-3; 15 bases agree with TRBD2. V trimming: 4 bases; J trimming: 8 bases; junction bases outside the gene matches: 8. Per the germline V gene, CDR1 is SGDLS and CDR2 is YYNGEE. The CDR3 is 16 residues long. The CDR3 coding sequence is TGTGCCAGCAGCCCCGGGACTAGCGGGAGGTTAGGTACGCAGTATTTT. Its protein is CASSPGTSGRLGTQYF.

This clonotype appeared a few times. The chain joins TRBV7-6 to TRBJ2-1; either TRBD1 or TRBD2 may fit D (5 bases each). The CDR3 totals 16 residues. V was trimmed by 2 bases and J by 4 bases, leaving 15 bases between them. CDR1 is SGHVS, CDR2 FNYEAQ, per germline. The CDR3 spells CASSLNPGRGYNEQFF. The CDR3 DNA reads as TGTGCCAGCAGCTTAAATCCGGGGCGTGGATACAATGAGCAGTTCTTC.

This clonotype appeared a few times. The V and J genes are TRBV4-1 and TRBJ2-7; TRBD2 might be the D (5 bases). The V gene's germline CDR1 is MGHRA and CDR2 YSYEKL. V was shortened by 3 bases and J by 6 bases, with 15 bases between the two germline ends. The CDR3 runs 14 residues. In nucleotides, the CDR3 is TGCGCCAGCAGCCAGGGCAGAGAGGGCAGCGAGCAGTACTTC. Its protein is CASSQGREGSEQYF.

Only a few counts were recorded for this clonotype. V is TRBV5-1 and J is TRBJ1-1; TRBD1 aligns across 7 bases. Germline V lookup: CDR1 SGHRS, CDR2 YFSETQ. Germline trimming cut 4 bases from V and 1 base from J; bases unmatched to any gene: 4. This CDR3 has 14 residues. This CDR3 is CASSIGTANTEAFF. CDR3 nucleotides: TGCGCCAGCAGCATCGGGACAGCGAACACTGAAGCTTTCTTT.

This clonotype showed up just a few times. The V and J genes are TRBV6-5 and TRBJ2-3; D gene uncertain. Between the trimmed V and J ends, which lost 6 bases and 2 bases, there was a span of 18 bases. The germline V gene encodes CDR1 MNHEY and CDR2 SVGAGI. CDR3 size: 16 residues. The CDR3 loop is CASRRASLANTDTQYF. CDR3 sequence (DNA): TGTGCCAGCAGAAGGGCGTCGTTGGCCAACACAGATACGCAGTATTTT.

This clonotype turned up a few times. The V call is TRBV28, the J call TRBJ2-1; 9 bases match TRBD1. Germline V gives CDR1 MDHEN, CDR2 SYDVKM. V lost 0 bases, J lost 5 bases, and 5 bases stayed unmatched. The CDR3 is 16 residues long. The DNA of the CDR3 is TGTGCCAGCAGTTTATGGCCGGACAGGGGAGACAATGAGCAGTTCTTC. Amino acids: CASSLWPDRGDNEQFF.

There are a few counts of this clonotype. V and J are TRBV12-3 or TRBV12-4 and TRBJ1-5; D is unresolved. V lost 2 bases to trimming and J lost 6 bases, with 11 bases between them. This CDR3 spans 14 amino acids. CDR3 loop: CASSLFAGVQPQHF. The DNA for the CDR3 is TGTGCCAGCAGTTTATTTGCGGGAGTTCAGCCCCAGCATTTT.

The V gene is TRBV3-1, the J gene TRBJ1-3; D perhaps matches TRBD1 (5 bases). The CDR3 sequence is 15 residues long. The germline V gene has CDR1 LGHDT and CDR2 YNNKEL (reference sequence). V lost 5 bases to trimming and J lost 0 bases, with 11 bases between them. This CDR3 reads CASSYKGISGNTIYF. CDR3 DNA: TGTGCCAGCAGCTATAAGGGGATCTCTGGAAACACCATATATTTT.

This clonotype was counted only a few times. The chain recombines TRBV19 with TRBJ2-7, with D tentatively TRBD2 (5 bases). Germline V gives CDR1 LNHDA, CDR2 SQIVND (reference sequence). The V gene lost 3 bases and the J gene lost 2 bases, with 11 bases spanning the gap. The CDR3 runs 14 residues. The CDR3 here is CASSMRGRTYEQYF. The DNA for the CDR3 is TGTGCCAGTAGTATGCGAGGGCGAACCTACGAGCAGTACTTC.

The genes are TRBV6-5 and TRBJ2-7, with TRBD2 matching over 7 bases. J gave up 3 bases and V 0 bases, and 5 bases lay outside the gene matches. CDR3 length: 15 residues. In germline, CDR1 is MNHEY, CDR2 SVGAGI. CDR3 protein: CASSYSSASGYEQYF. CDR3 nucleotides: TGTGCCAGCAGTTACTCGTCGGCTAGCGGCTACGAGCAGTACTTC.

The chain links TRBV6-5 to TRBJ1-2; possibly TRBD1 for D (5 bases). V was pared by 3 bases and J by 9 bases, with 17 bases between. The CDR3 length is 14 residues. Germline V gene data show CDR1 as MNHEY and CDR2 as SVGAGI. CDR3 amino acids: CASSYPGGERSYTF. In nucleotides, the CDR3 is TGTGCCAGCAGTTATCCGGGGGGTGAGAGGAGCTACACCTTC.

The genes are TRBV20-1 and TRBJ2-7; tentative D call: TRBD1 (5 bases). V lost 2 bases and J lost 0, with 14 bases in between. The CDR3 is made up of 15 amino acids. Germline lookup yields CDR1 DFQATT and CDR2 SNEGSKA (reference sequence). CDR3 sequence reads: CSARSDTLISYEQYF. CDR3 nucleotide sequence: TGCAGTGCTAGATCGGACACCCTTATCTCCTACGAGCAGTACTTC.

Here the CDR3 DNA reads TGTGCCAGCAGCCCCAGGGGCCTGCGTGCGGGTGAGCAGTACTTC. Translated: CASSPRGLRAGEQYF. The rearrangement links TRBV7-9 to TRBJ2-7; D may be TRBD1 (6 bases). CDR3 size: 15 residues. The germline gives CDR1 SEHNR, CDR2 FQNEAQ (reference sequence). With 5 bases removed from V and 7 bases from J, the gap between germline ends came to 21 bases.

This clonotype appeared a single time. The CDR3 bases are TGTGCCAGCAGCGTAGAGGGCCCAGGGTATTCACCCCTCCACTTT. As protein: CASSVEGPGYSPLHF. The rearrangement uses TRBV9 and TRBJ1-6, with a weak D call TRBD1 (5 bases). The length of the CDR3 is 15 residues. V was cut by 0 bases and J by 8 bases, with 12 bases left in between. The V gene's germline CDR1 is SGDLS and CDR2 YYNGEE.

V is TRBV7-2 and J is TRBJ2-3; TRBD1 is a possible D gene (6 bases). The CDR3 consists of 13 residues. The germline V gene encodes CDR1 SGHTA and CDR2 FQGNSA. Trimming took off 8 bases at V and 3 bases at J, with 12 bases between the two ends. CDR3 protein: CASRDTGTDTQYF. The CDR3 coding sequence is TGTGCCAGCCGGGACACGGGAACAGATACGCAGTATTTT. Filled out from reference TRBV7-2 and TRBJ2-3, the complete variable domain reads GAGVSQSPSNKVTEKGKDVELRCDPISGHTALYWYRQSLGQGLEFLIYFQGNSAPDKSGLPSDRFSAERTGGSVSTLTIQRTQQEDSAVYLCASRDTGTDTQYFGPGTRLTVL.

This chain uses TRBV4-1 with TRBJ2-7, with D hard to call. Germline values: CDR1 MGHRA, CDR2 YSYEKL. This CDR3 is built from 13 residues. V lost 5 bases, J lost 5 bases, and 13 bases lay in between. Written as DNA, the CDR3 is TGCGCCAGCAGCTCACGGGCGTCCCACGAGCAGTACTTC. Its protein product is CASSSRASHEQYF.

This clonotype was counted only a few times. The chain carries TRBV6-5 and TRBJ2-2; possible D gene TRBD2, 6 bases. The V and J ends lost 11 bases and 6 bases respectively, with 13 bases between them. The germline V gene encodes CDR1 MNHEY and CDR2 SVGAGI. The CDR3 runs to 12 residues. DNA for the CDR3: TGTGCCGACTGGAGGGCTTCCGGGGAGCTGTTTTTT. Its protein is CADWRASGELFF.

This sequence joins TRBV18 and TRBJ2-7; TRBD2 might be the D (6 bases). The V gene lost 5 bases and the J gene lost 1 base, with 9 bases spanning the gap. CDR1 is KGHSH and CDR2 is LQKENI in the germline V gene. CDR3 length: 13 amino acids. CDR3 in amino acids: CASSARESYEQYF. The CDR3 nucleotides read TGTGCCAGCTCAGCCCGGGAGTCCTACGAGCAGTACTTC.

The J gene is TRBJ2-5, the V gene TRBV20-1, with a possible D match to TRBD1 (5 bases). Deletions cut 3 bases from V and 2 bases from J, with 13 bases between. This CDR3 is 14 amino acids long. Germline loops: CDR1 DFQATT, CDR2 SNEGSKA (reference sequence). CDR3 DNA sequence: TGCAGTGCTAGGGAATCAGGGTATCAAGAGACCCAGTACTTC. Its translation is CSARESGYQETQYF.